The 27 T cell receptor beta chains listed next were all sequenced from one sample in a study of OX40 agonist ivuxolimab in advanced cancers. Assay used: immunoSEQ multiplex PCR; TCRdb lists only in-frame clones, some missing. The table has just under 95,000 clones, more than 75% seen once. The sample in question was CD4+ or CD8+ T cells sorted from blood, obtained in a trial of the OX40 agonist ivuxolimab. The receptors come from an adult with an advanced solid tumor such as melanoma, head and neck, liver or kidney cancer.

In regard to this clone: Other DNA sequences of this sample code for an identical CDR3. V is TRBV5-1 and J is TRBJ1-5; D is unresolved. V shed 0 bases and J shed 5 bases, with 6 bases lying between them. Germline V CDR1 and CDR2: SGHRS, YFSETQ. There are 13 residues in the CDR3. DNA for the CDR3: TGCGCCAGCAGCTTGGGGGGTGATCAGCCCCAGCATTTT. This gives the protein CASSLGGDQPQHF.

The chain uses TRBV15 and TRBJ2-7; unclear D gene. This CDR3 contains 15 residues. CDR1 and CDR2 from the germline V gene are LNHNV and YYDKDF (reference sequence). V dropped 0 bases and J dropped 2 bases, with 11 bases sitting between them. DNA of the CDR3: TGTGCCACCAGCAGAGACCGGACCGGCGCCTACGAGCAGTACTTC. This encodes CATSRDRTGAYEQYF.

The chain employs TRBV7-9 and TRBJ2-7; tentatively, D is TRBD2 (6 bases). The V end lost 8 bases, the J end lost 7 bases, and 21 bases lay between the germline ends. The CDR3 runs to 14 residues. CDR1 is SEHNR, CDR2 FQNEAQ, per germline (reference sequence). This CDR3 reads CASGGSGADREQYF. The DNA for the CDR3 is TGTGCCAGCGGAGGGAGTGGGGCAGATCGGGAGCAGTACTTC.

The chain joins TRBV19 to TRBJ1-6, with D unresolved. Germline V CDR1 and CDR2: LNHDA, SQIVND (reference sequence). V dropped 10 bases and J dropped 2 bases, with 24 bases sitting between them. The CDR3 contains 18 residues. This CDR3 is CATKASPAAGPYNSPLHF. The CDR3 DNA sequence: TGTGCCACGAAAGCCTCGCCCGCAGCGGGTCCCTATAATTCACCCCTCCACTTT.

The rearrangement uses TRBV5-1 and TRBJ1-1; maybe TRBD1 (5 bases). The CDR3 covers 13 residues. CDR1 and CDR2 from the germline V gene are SGHRS and YFSETQ. V lost 2 bases and J 1 base, leaving 6 bases between the germline ends. Here the CDR3 reads CASSFQGNTEAFF. CDR3 DNA sequence: TGCGCCAGCAGCTTTCAGGGGAACACTGAAGCTTTCTTT.

The chain links TRBV19 to TRBJ1-1; 10 bases map to TRBD1. V was pared by 5 bases and J by 10 bases, with 16 bases of the junction left unmatched. The CDR3 covers 16 residues. CDR1 and CDR2 (germline): LNHDA, SQIVND (reference sequence). The CDR3 coding sequence is TGTGCCAGTAGTCCCCCGGGACAGGGGACCCGTCTGAGAGCTTTCTTT. It is translated as CASSPPGQGTRLRAFF.

A word on this clone: One end of the junction is discordant with germline, which a read error may explain. This rearrangement joins TRBV20-1 to TRBJ1-2; weak D call: TRBD1 (6 bases). CDR3 size: 11 residues. Germline V gives CDR1 DFQATT, CDR2 SNEGSKA (reference sequence). The CDR3 loop reads CSARRGGAADF. CDR3 nucleotide sequence: TGCAGTGCTAGGCGGGGGGGCGCGGCTGACTTC.

This clone showed up just a few times. The chain carries TRBV5-6 and TRBJ1-2; no clear D. Germline CDR1 is SGHDT and CDR2 is YYEEEE. V lost 3 bases, J lost 6 bases, and 15 bases lay in between. The CDR3 spans 14 residues. The CDR3 region has the DNA TGTGCCAGCAGCTCGGGATCGGGGTTGGATGGCTACACCTTC. It codes for CASSSGSGLDGYTF.

The chain couples TRBV5-4 to TRBJ2-5; D might be TRBD2 (5 bases). Near its end, the DNA agrees better with TRBJ2-7, so the J call may be wrong. CDR3 size: 13 residues. Germline V gene sequence: CDR1 SGHNT, CDR2 YYREEE (reference sequence). The CDR3 loop is CASSRGYGYEQYF. The CDR3, as DNA: TGTGCCAGCAGCCGAGGGTATGGCTACGAGCAGTACTTC.

The chain carries TRBV9 and TRBJ1-4; TRBD1 matches 7 bases. The trim removed 3 bases at V and 4 bases at J, leaving 9 bases unmatched. Germline V lookup: CDR1 SGDLS, CDR2 YYNGEE. The CDR3 consists of 16 residues. For the CDR3, the DNA is TGTGCCAGCAGCGACTCCGGGACAGCCATTAATGAAAAACTGTTTTTT. Translated: CASSDSGTAINEKLFF. Combining the CDR3 with reference TRBV9 and TRBJ1-4 gives the whole variable domain DSGVTQTPKHLITATGQRVTLRCSPRSGDLSVYWYQQSLDQGLQFLIQYYNGEERAKGNILERFSAQQFPDLHSELNLSSLELGDSALYFCASSDSGTAINEKLFFGSGTQLSVL.

The DNA for the CDR3 is TGTGCCAGCGAGGGCGGGGGGGCTTTTTTTGAGCAGTTCTTC. Translation gives CASEGGGAFFEQFF. V is TRBV7-9 and J is TRBJ2-1; TRBD2 matches 9 bases. V lost 8 bases, J lost 9 bases, and 11 bases stayed unmatched. The CDR3 is made up of 14 amino acids. Germline CDR1 is SEHNR and CDR2 is FQNEAQ (reference sequence).

V gene TRBV5-1 combines with J gene TRBJ1-1, with a weak D call TRBD1 (6 bases). Deletions cut 2 bases from V and 6 bases from J, with 14 bases between. The CDR3 runs to 14 residues. Per germline, CDR1 SGHRS and CDR2 YFSETQ. CDR3 in amino acids: CASSFSQGLAEAFF. CDR3 DNA: TGCGCCAGCAGCTTCAGTCAGGGGTTGGCTGAAGCTTTCTTT.

This clone was recorded once. The rearrangement joins TRBV7-9 to TRBJ2-3; TRBD1 aligns across 9 bases. CDR1 and CDR2 (germline): SEHNR, FQNEAQ (reference sequence). The CDR3 runs to 15 residues. Trimming took 3 bases from V and 0 from J; bases not matched to a gene: 1. CDR3: CASSLGQGSTDTQYF. The CDR3 coding sequence is TGTGCCAGCAGCTTGGGACAGGGTAGCACAGATACGCAGTATTTT. Supplemented by reference TRBV7-9 and TRBJ2-3, the full variable domain reads DTGVSQNPRHKITKRGQNVTFRCDPISEHNRLYWYRQTLGQGPEFLTYFQNEAQLEKSRLLSDRFSAERPKGSFSTLEIQRTEQGDSAMYLCASSLGQGSTDTQYFGPGTRLTVL.

The V and J genes are TRBV5-1 and TRBJ2-7, with D hard to call. Germline lookup yields CDR1 SGHRS and CDR2 YFSETQ. The V gene lost 4 bases and the J gene lost 1 base, with 15 bases spanning the gap. This CDR3 is 15 amino acids long. Here the CDR3 reads CASSTPTGVSYEQYF. The CDR3 region has the DNA TGCGCCAGCAGCACCCCCACCGGCGTTTCCTACGAGCAGTACTTC.

The V call is TRBV19, the J call TRBJ1-5; no reliable D call. The CDR3 covers 16 residues. The V end lost 9 bases, the J end lost 0 bases, and 18 bases lay between the germline ends. CDR1 and CDR2 from the germline V gene are LNHDA and SQIVND (reference sequence). The CDR3 sequence: CASRLDGSTSNQPQHF. As DNA, the CDR3 is TGTGCCAGCCGTCTTGACGGGTCCACTAGCAATCAGCCCCAGCATTTT.

The V gene is TRBV7-9, the J gene TRBJ2-7; no clear D gene. Germline V lookup: CDR1 SEHNR, CDR2 FQNEAQ (reference sequence). The V end lost 0 bases, the J end lost 3 bases, and 9 bases lay between the germline ends. The CDR3 is made up of 14 amino acids. The CDR3 region has the DNA TGTGCCAGCAGCTTAGCTCAGGTGGGCTACGAGCAGTACTTC. Its translation is CASSLAQVGYEQYF.

The chain combines TRBV7-2 with TRBJ2-7; D not resolved. Trimming took 5 bases from V and 2 from J, leaving 7 bases between them. CDR3 length: 12 amino acids. Germline values: CDR1 SGHTA, CDR2 FQGNSA. The CDR3 DNA sequence: TGTGCCAGCAGCCCTAATACCTACGAGCAGTACTTC. This codes for CASSPNTYEQYF.

The chain joins TRBV6-5 to TRBJ2-7; 7 bases fit TRBD1. Germline V gene data show CDR1 as MNHEY and CDR2 as SVGAGI. V lost 5 bases to trimming and J lost 2 bases; unmatched junction nucleotides: 6. This CDR3 is 14 amino acids long. DNA of the CDR3: TGTGCCAGCAGTGACCGGGACAGAGCCTACGAGCAGTACTTC. Amino acid sequence: CASSDRDRAYEQYF.

The chain combines TRBV12-5 with TRBJ2-7; TRBD1 is a possible D gene (7 bases). Between the trimmed V and J ends, which lost 4 bases and 1 base, there was a span of 17 bases. The CDR3 has 16 amino acids. CDR1 and CDR2 (germline): LGHNT, FRNRAP. This chain's CDR3 is CASGYSQGGGSYEQYF. In nucleotides, the CDR3 is TGTGCTAGTGGTTACTCGCAGGGGGGAGGTTCCTACGAGCAGTACTTC.

This chain connects TRBV4-3 to TRBJ2-2; no clear D. V gave up 1 base and J gave up 1 base, with 7 bases separating them. The CDR3 spans 15 residues. Germline CDR1 and CDR2: LGHNA and YSLEER. This CDR3 reads CASSQGALNTGELFF. CDR3 DNA sequence: TGCGCCAGCAGCCAAGGGGCCTTGAACACCGGGGAGCTGTTTTTT.

The chain links TRBV30 to TRBJ2-1, with TRBD1 identical over 9 bases. The J segment lost 5 bases and the V segment lost 3 bases, leaving 5 bases of the junction unmatched. This CDR3 contains 14 residues. Germline V CDR1 and CDR2: GTSNPN, SVGIG (reference sequence). CDR3 sequence (DNA): TGTGCCTGGAGCGGAGGACAGGGGCACAATGAGCAGTTCTTC. Its translation: CAWSGGQGHNEQFF.

The chain couples TRBV2 to TRBJ1-1; TRBD1 is a possible D gene (5 bases). V lost 3 bases to trimming and J lost 7 bases, with 18 bases between them. CDR3 length: 15 amino acids. Germline V gives CDR1 SNHLY, CDR2 FYNNEI. The CDR3 here is CASSDGQTLIGEAFF. The CDR3 DNA is TGTGCCAGCAGTGACGGACAAACACTAATAGGTGAAGCTTTCTTT.

The chain is built from TRBV9 and TRBJ2-3; 8 bases fit TRBD2. The trim removed 0 bases at V and 4 bases at J, leaving 7 bases unmatched. The CDR3 is 16 amino acids. The germline gives CDR1 SGDLS, CDR2 YYNGEE. The chain's CDR3 is CASSVAGGGPADTQYF. The CDR3 nucleotides are TGTGCCAGCAGCGTAGCTGGCGGGGGGCCAGCAGATACGCAGTATTTT.

The CDR3 here is CASSTLRGALGNTIYF. Written as DNA, the CDR3 is TGTGCCAGCTCAACCCTTCGGGGGGCGTTAGGAAACACCATATATTTT. The V and J genes are TRBV18 and TRBJ1-3; tentatively, D is TRBD1 (6 bases). The CDR3 is 16 amino acids. Deletions cut 5 bases from V and 4 bases from J, with 18 bases between. In germline, CDR1 is KGHSH, CDR2 LQKENI. Combining the CDR3 with reference TRBV18 and TRBJ1-3 gives the whole variable domain NAGVMQNPRHLVRRRGQEARLRCSPMKGHSHVYWYRQLPEEGLKFMVYLQKENIIDESGMPKERFSAEFPKEGPSILRIQQVVRGDSAAYFCASSTLRGALGNTIYFGEGSWLTVV.

The V and J genes are TRBV12-5 and TRBJ1-1; D remains unclear. V gave up 5 bases and J gave up 4 bases, with 14 bases separating them. This CDR3 is 14 amino acids long. From germline, CDR1 is LGHNT and CDR2 FRNRAP. CDR3 sequence (DNA): TGTGCTAGTGGTGAACGCGGGCTCTCCACTGAAGCTTTCTTT. Amino acid sequence: CASGERGLSTEAFF.

The V and J genes are TRBV18 and TRBJ2-2; 8 bases are a match to TRBD1. Unmatched junction bases numbered 12, after V lost 6 bases and J lost 3 bases. CDR3 length: 17 residues. From germline, CDR1 is KGHSH and CDR2 LQKENI. The CDR3 is CASSRRDRPSYTGELFF. The CDR3 nucleotides are TGTGCCAGCTCGCGACGGGACAGGCCCTCATACACCGGGGAGCTGTTTTTT.

Only a few counts were recorded for this clone. This CDR3 is CASRDRVYEQYF. CDR3 coding DNA: TGTGCCAGCCGGGACCGGGTCTACGAGCAGTACTTC. V gene TRBV27 combines with J gene TRBJ2-7, with D possibly called TRBD1 or TRBD2 (5 bases each). The germline CDR1 and CDR2 sequences are MNHEY and SMNVEV (reference sequence). The CDR3 has 12 amino acids. V was shortened by 8 bases and J by 3 bases, with 11 bases between the two germline ends.